A selection of T cell receptor beta chains follows, all from one sample in a study of cytomegalovirus exposure and HLA in healthy donors. Sequencing was performed with immunoSEQ multiplex PCR; in TCRdb, only in-frame clones are kept and a portion is missing. This repertoire shows approximately 150,000 clones, roughly 77% found once; its top ten account for roughly 3.6%. The sample was PBMCs. These receptors came from a human donor in good health. Each CDR3 is given with its conserved first and last residue. D genes are given only for firm matches. Only some rows state a clone size, as once, few, many or a class for expanded clones.

d_gene,v_gene,j_gene,abundance,CDR3aa,CDR3nt
-,TRBV7-9,TRBJ1-2,-,CASSPRAANYGYTF,TGTGCCAGCAGCCCCAGGGCAGCTAACTATGGCTACACCTTC
TRBD1,TRBV5-5,TRBJ1-1,-,CASSSDRERTEAFF,TGTGCCAGCAGCTCGGACAGGGAGAGGACTGAAGCTTTCTTT
TRBD2,TRBV11-2,TRBJ2-7,few,CASSDGTRGTYEQYF,TGTGCCAGCAGCGACGGGACTAGAGGTACCTACGAGCAGTACTTC
-,TRBV9,TRBJ2-3,few,CASSFLDTQYF,TGTGCCAGCAGCTTCCTCGATACGCAGTATTTT
-,TRBV10-3,TRBJ1-2,-,CAISPQDSYGYTF,TGTGCCATCAGCCCACAAGACAGCTATGGCTACACCTTC
-,TRBV29-1,TRBJ2-1,-,CSAGKRVANNEQFF,TGCAGCGCTGGGAAACGGGTAGCGAATAATGAGCAGTTCTTC
TRBD2,TRBV10-1,TRBJ2-3,-,CASKAGGQDTQYF,TGCGCCAGCAAAGCGGGAGGGCAGGATACGCAGTATTTT
TRBD2,TRBV6-1,TRBJ2-1,-,CASSVPKGRGLTGSEQFF,TGTGCCAGCAGTGTCCCGAAGGGGAGGGGACTGACGGGGAGTGAGCAGTTCTTC
-,TRBV7-9,TRBJ1-5,-,CSSSSVPVVGGIQPQHF,TGTTCCAGCAGCTCCGTCCCCGTGGTTGGGGGCATTCAGCCCCAGCATTTT
-,TRBV7-9,TRBJ2-1,-,CASSLAEAGRSNEQFF,TGTGCCAGCAGCTTAGCGGAGGCGGGCAGATCCAATGAGCAGTTCTTC
-,TRBV10-2,TRBJ2-3,-,CASRTGGGTDTQYF,TGCGCCAGCAGGACAGGTGGGGGCACAGATACGCAGTATTTT
TRBD1,TRBV9,TRBJ1-4,once,CASSPRDRASTNEKLFF,TGTGCCAGCAGCCCTCGGGACAGGGCTTCAACTAATGAAAAACTGTTTTTT